This T cell receptor beta chain emerged from a study of blood T cell repertoires in COVID-19. Study background: PBMCs, B-cell-depleted T cells, or T cells provided the cDNA or gDNA that made up the material.

Per the authors' pipeline: The assay estimated nucleated cells by amplifying reference gene primers. The table came from immunoSEQ multiplex PCR; TCRdb's copy has only in-frame clones and leaves some out. Clonal size and the V and J genes are those of that table, whereas D and trimming came from the DNA. The sample lists 30,000 or so clones, about four fifths occurring once. Germline CDR1 SEHNR, CDR2 FQNEAQ (reference sequence). The CDR3 length is 12 residues. V gave up 9 bases and J gave up 0 bases, with 9 bases separating them. The rearrangement links TRBV7-9 to TRBJ2-7; no definite D call. This TCR came from a man between 50 and 59 years old with acute or convalescent COVID-19. The sample consisted of peripheral blood. This CDR3 is CASTVSSYEQYF. As DNA, the CDR3 is TGTGCCAGTACAGTTAGCTCCTACGAGCAGTACTTC. The full variable domain, rest sourced from reference TRBV7-9 and TRBJ2-7, is DTGVSQNPRHKITKRGQNVTFRCDPISEHNRLYWYRQTLGQGPEFLTYFQNEAQLEKSRLLSDRFSAERPKGSFSTLEIQRTEQGDSAMYLCASTVSSYEQYFGPGTRLTVT.